This T cell receptor beta chain stems from a study of T cells after yellow fever vaccination. In germline, CDR1 is DFQATT, CDR2 SNEGSKA (reference sequence). The V segment lost 6 bases and the J segment 7 bases; nucleotides outside the gene matches: 15. CDR3 length: 16 residues. Study observations and caveats: Among primary-vaccination clones, most reappeared after the booster, at almost 98% for CD4 and around 90% for CD8. Contamination by abundant bulk-population clonotypes could be present in FACS-sorted repertoires. Weaker, the secondary response had a peak occurring faster, on day 5 versus 15.

To note about this clonotype: Its antigen remains unidentified.

Generation of TCR cDNA used 5'RACE template switching (which added a universal primer site and UMIs). MiXCR, run by TCRdb on the 5' RACE reads, gives a single entry per CDR3 protein. The table shows under 600,000 distinct CDR3 sequences, with roughly 14% occurring only once. The sequences come from PBMCs, collected on the day of the yellow fever booster vaccination. The chain uses TRBV20-1 and TRBJ1-4, with 9 nucleotides matching TRBD1. This sequence originates from a young man who received the YFV17D yellow fever vaccine. The CDR3 bases are TGCAGTGCCGATCCGGGACAGGGCGGAGGGAGTGAAAAACTGTTTTTT. Encoded protein: CSADPGQGGGSEKLFF.